Listed below are T cell receptor beta chains from one sample, sequenced in a study of T cells in Graves' hyperthyroidism and ophthalmopathy. One entry per CDR3 protein, called by TCRdb with MiXCR from the multiplex PCR reads. This repertoire shows a few hundred thousand distinct CDR3 sequences, about 16% found once; its top ten account for 30% to 35%. The sequencing input was blood. These receptors were taken from a woman aged 25 to 45 with Graves' hyperthyroidism. Each CDR3 is given with its conserved first and last residue. The D gene is left open where the match is weak. Clone size is shown for a subset of rows, as once, few, many or a class of expanded clone.

CDR3aa,CDR3nt,j_gene,d_gene,abundance,v_gene
CASSLRNTGEISDF,TGTGCCAGCAGTCTACGGAACACAGGGGAAATAAGCGACTTC,TRBJ2-5,TRBD1,few,TRBV7-2
CASSYSKMTYEQYF,TGTGCCAGCAGTTACTCGAAAATGACCTACGAGCAGTACTTC,TRBJ2-7,.,.,TRBV6-8
CASSSLGTGELFF,TGTGCCAGCAGCTCCCTAGGCACCGGGGAGCTGTTTTTT,TRBJ2-2,.,few,TRBV7-3
CASSDIGEANYGYTF,TGTGCCAGCAGTGATATAGGGGAGGCTAACTATGGCTACACCTTC,TRBJ1-2,.,many,TRBV2
CASSLGSWGQGKWGTYEQYF,TGTGCCAGCAGCTTAGGGAGCTGGGGACAGGGCAAGTGGGGGACCTACGAGCAGTACTTC,TRBJ2-7,TRBD1,many,TRBV11-3
CSAVRTGELFF,TGCAGTGCTGTAAGAACCGGGGAGCTGTTTTTT,TRBJ2-2,.,many,TRBV20-1
CASSEQTVYGYTF,TGTGCCAGCAGTGAACAGACGGTCTATGGCTACACCTTC,TRBJ1-2,.,.,TRBV2
CASSFPYNEQFF,TGTGCCAGCAGCTTTCCTTACAATGAGCAGTTCTTC,TRBJ2-1,.,many,TRBV7-2
CASSAQNPDTQYF,TGTGCCAGCAGTGCCCAAAACCCAGATACGCAGTATTTT,TRBJ2-3,.,many,TRBV6-1
CASSSPPRTDTQYF,TGCGCCAGCAGCTCCCCTCCGAGGACAGATACGCAGTATTTT,TRBJ2-3,.,many,TRBV5-1
CASSLIGTPETQYF,TGTGCCAGCAGCTTGATCGGGACCCCGGAGACCCAGTACTTC,TRBJ2-5,.,.,TRBV5-5
CASSLGTGRSVEQFF,TGTGCTAGCAGCTTAGGAACAGGGAGATCGGTTGAGCAGTTCTTC,TRBJ2-1,.,few,TRBV7-7
CASSLGGLVYEQFF,TGTGCCAGCAGCTTAGGGGGTTTAGTATATGAGCAGTTCTTC,TRBJ2-1,.,.,TRBV7-8
CSARRTGPNEQFF,TGCAGTGCTAGGAGGACAGGCCCCAATGAGCAGTTCTTC,TRBJ2-1,TRBD1,many,TRBV20-1
CASSISPGTGFIRELFF,TGTGCCAGTAGTATATCCCCAGGGACAGGGTTTATCAGGGAGCTGTTTTTT,TRBJ2-2,TRBD1,.,TRBV19
CASSSGQGASPLHF,TGTGCCAGCTCATCCGGGCAGGGGGCATCACCCCTCCACTTT,TRBJ1-6,TRBD1,.,TRBV18
CASSSRQGQNFYGYTF,TGTGCCAGCAGTTCTCGACAGGGCCAAAATTTCTATGGCTACACCTTC,TRBJ1-2,TRBD1,.,TRBV12-3/TRBV12-4
CASSFYGRSYNEQFF,TGTGCCAGCAGCTTTTACGGGAGGTCCTACAATGAGCAGTTCTTC,TRBJ2-1,TRBD2,many,TRBV11-2
CASSSVGGGEQFF,TGTGCCAGCAGTTCGGTGGGAGGGGGGGAGCAGTTCTTC,TRBJ2-1,.,few,TRBV28
CAGRTSNSYNEQFF,TGTGCCGGCCGAACTAGCAACTCCTACAATGAGCAGTTCTTC,TRBJ2-1,.,.,TRBV2
CASRMDRGYQPQHF,TGTGCCAGCAGGATGGACAGGGGTTATCAGCCCCAGCATTTT,TRBJ1-5,TRBD1,.,TRBV6-1
CASTRWTGTLNTEAFF,TGTGCCAGTACCCGGTGGACAGGGACCTTGAACACTGAAGCTTTCTTT,TRBJ1-1,TRBD1,.,TRBV19
CASSLTIGTGGSYGYTF,TGTGCCAGCAGTTTAACGATTGGGACAGGGGGCAGCTATGGCTACACCTTC,TRBJ1-2,TRBD1,many,TRBV28